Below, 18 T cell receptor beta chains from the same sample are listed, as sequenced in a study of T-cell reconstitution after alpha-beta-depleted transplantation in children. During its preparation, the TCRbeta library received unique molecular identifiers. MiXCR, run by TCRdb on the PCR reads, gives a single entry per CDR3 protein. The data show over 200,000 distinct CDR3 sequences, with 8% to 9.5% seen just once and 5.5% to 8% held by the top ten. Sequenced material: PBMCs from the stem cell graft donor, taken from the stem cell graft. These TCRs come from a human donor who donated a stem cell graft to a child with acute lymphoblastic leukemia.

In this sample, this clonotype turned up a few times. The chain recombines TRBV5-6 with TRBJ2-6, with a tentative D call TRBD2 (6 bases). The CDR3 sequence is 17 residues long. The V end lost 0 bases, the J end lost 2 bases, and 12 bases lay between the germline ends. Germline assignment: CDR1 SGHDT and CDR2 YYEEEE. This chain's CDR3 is CASSLGRDLTGANVLTF. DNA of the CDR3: TGTGCCAGCAGCTTGGGGAGGGATCTCACTGGGGCCAACGTCCTGACTTTC.

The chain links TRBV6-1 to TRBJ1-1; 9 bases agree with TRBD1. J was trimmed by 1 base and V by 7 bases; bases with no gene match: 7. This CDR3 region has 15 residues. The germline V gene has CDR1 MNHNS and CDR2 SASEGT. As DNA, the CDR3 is TGTGCCAGCAAAAGCGGGACAGGGCCGAACACTGAAGCTTTCTTT. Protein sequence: CASKSGTGPNTEAFF.

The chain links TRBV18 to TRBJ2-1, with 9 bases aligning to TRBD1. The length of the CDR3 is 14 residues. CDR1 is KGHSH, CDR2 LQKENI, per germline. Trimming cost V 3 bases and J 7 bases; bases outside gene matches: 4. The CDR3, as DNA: TGTGCCAGCTCACCTAGGGACAGGGTAAATGAGCAGTTCTTC. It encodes CASSPRDRVNEQFF. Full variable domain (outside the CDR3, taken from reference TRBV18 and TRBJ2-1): NAGVMQNPRHLVRRRGQEARLRCSPMKGHSHVYWYRQLPEEGLKFMVYLQKENIIDESGMPKERFSAEFPKEGPSILRIQQVVRGDSAAYFCASSPRDRVNEQFFGPGTRLTVL.

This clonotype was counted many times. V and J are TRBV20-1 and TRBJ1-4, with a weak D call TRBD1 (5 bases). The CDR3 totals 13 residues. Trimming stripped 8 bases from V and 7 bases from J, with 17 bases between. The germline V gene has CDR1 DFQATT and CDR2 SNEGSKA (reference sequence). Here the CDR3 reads CSPARGIGEKLFF. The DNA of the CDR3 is TGCAGTCCAGCGAGGGGAATAGGTGAAAAACTGTTTTTT.

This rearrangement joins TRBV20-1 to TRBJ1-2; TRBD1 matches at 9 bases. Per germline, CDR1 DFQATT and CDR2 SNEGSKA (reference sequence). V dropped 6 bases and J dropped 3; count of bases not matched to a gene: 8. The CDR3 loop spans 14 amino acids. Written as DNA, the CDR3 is TGCAGTGCAGAAACAGGGGGCATCGACTATGGCTACACCTTC. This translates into CSAETGGIDYGYTF.

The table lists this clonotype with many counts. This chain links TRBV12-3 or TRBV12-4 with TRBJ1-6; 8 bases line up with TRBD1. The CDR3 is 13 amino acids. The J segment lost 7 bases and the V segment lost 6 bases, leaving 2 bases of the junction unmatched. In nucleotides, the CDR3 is TGTGCCAGCAGAGGACAGGGAAATTCACCCCTCCACTTT. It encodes CASRGQGNSPLHF.

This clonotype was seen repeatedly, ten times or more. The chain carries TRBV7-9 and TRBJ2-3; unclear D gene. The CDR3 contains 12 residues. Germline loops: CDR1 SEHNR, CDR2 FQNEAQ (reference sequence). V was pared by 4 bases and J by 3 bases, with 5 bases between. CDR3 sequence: CASSSETDTQYF. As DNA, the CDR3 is TGTGCCAGCAGCTCCGAAACAGATACGCAGTATTTT.

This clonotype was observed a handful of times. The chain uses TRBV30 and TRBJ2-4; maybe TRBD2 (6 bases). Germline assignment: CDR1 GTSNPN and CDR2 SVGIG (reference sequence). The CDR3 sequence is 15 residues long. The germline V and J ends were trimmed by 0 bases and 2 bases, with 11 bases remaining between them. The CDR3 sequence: CAWSVGGSTKNIQYF. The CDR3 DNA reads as TGTGCCTGGAGTGTAGGAGGGTCTACCAAAAACATTCAGTACTTC.

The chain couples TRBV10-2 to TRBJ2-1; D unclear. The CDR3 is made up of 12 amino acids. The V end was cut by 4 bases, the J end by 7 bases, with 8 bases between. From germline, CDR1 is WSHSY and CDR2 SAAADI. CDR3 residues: CASSVILNEQFF. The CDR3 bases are TGCGCCAGCAGTGTGATTCTAAATGAGCAGTTCTTC.

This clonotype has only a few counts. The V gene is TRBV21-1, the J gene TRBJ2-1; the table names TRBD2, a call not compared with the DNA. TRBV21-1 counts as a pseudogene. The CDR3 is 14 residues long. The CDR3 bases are TGTGCCAGCACCAGGACTAGAGCTCACAATGAGCAGTTCTTC. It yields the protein CASTRTRAHNEQFF.

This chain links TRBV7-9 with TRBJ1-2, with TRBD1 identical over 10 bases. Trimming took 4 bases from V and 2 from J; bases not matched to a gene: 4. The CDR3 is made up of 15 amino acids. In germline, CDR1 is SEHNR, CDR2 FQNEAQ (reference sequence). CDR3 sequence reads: CASSSDRGRNYGYTF. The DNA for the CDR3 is TGTGCCAGCAGCTCCGACAGGGGGCGCAACTATGGCTACACCTTC.

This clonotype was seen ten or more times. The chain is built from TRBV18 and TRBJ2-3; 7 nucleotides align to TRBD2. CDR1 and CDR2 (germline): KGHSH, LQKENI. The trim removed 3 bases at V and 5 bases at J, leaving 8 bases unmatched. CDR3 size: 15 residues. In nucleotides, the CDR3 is TGTGCCAGCTCACCCCCGGGGAGGGATGGAGATACGCAGTATTTT. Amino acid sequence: CASSPPGRDGDTQYF.

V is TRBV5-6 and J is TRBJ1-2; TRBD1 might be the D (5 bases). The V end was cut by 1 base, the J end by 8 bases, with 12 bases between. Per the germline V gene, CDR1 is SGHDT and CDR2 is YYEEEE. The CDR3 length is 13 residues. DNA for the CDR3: TGTGCCAGCAGCTTGCCGACAGCCGGGGGCTACACCTTC. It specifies CASSLPTAGGYTF.

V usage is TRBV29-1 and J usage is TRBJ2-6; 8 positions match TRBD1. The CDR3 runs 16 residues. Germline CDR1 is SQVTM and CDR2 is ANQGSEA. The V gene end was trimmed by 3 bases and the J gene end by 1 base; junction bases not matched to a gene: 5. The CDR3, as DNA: TGCAGCGTTGATGACCGGACAGGGTCTGGGGCCAACGTCCTGACTTTC. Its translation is CSVDDRTGSGANVLTF.

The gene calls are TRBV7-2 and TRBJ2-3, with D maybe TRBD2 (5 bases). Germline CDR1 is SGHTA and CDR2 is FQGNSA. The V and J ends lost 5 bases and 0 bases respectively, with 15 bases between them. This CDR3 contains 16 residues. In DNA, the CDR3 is TGTGCCAGCAGCCGGGCGAGGGTTTCTAGCACAGATACGCAGTATTTT. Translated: CASSRARVSSTDTQYF.

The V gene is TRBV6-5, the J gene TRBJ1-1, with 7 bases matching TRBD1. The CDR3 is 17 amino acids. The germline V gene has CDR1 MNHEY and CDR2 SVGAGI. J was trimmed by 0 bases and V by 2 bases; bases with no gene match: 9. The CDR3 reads CASSYDRAKRMNTEAFF. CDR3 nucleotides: TGTGCCAGCAGTTACGACAGGGCGAAAAGAATGAACACTGAAGCTTTCTTT.

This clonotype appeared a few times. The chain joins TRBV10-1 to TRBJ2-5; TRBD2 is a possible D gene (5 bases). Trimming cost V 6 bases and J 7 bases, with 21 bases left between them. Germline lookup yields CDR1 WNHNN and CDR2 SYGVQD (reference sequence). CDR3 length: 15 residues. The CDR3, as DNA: TGCGCCAGCAGCCCAGCAGAGGGAAGTTGGGCGACCCAGTACTTC. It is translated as CASSPAEGSWATQYF.

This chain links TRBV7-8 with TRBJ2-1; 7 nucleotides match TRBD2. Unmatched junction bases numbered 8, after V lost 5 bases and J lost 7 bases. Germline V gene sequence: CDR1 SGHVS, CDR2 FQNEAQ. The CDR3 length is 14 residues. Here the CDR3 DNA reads TGTGCCAGCAGCCCCCCTCGGCGGGGGAATGAGCAGTTCTTC. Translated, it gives CASSPPRRGNEQFF.